The sequence of this T cell receptor beta chain was determined in a study of blood T cell repertoires in COVID-19. Study overall: PBMCs, B-cell-depleted T cells, or T cells provided the cDNA or gDNA that made up the material.

Method: immunoSEQ multiplex PCR; TCRdb's copy keeps in-frame clones and lacks some. The sample has some 200,000 clones, roughly nine tenths seen once. The CDR3 has 12 amino acids. The germline V gene encodes CDR1 GTSNPN and CDR2 SVGIG (reference sequence). V lost 0 bases to trimming and J lost 10 bases, with 12 bases between them. Sequences were obtained from peripheral blood. The chain carries TRBV30 and TRBJ1-1, with D uncertain. This clonotype was sampled from a woman aged 50 to 65 with acute or convalescent COVID-19. The CDR3 spells CAWSVGSRVAFF. In DNA form, the CDR3 reads TGTGCCTGGAGTGTAGGGTCGAGGGTAGCTTTCTTT. The full variable domain, rest sourced from reference TRBV30 and TRBJ1-1, is SQTIHQWPATLVQPVGSPLSLECTVEGTSNPNLYWYRQAAGRGLQLLFYSVGIGQISSEVPQNLSASRPQDRQFILSSKKLLLSDSGFYLCAWSVGSRVAFFGQGTRLTVV.